This T cell receptor beta chain was profiled in a study of cytomegalovirus exposure and HLA in healthy donors. Study results and caveats: A few CMV-associated chains were confirmed in vitro to be specific for CMV antigens. Likely technical artifact: a cluster of highly shared sequence variants. Researchers reported from a later analysis that most CMV-associated TCR beta chains appeared HLA-restricted.

Donors counted as nominally healthy when sampled, yet unrecorded immune exposures were likely. V lost 5 bases, J lost 0 bases, and 6 bases lay in between. Per germline, CDR1 SGHTA and CDR2 FQGNSA. CDR3 length: 13 residues. In the PCR, 60 Vbeta and 13 Jbeta primers were used. TCRdb's table, derived via immunoSEQ multiplex PCR, lists solely in-frame clones and lacks some. The data hold under 200,000 clones, with around three quarters observed a single time. Regarding this clone: Its antigen is unknown.

The receptor was isolated from a man aged 35-49 years in good health and CMV-seronegative. The specimen sequenced was PBMCs. The V gene is TRBV7-2, the J gene TRBJ2-3; D ambiguous. This chain's CDR3 is CASSQSSTDTQYF. Here the CDR3 DNA reads TGTGCCAGCAGCCAGTCTAGCACAGATACGCAGTATTTT.